The clone carrying this T cell receptor beta chain has a handful of counts. Documented time point: patch test 2, 6 weeks after DPC sensitization. Specified treatment: therapeutic diphenylcyclopropenone sensitization with weekly scalp DPC. From the RACE reads, TCRdb called clonotypes with MiXCR, one entry per CDR3 protein. This table holds about 380,000 distinct CDR3 sequences, more than 5% found once. These data belong to a study of human T cells and chemical hapten exposure. Germline V gives CDR1 LNHDA, CDR2 SQIVND (reference sequence). Trimming stripped 5 bases from V and 9 bases from J, with 11 bases between. The CDR3 has 12 amino acids.

This TCR came from a woman aged 18-29 years with alopecia areata. Some clones in this sample may be carry-over from other donors' samples. The chain is built from TRBV19 and TRBJ1-5; D is undetermined. The starting material was whole blood, obtained in connection with sensitization to the hapten diphenylcyclopropenone (DPC). CDR3 sequence (DNA): TGTGCCAGTAGTCCCTACCTGGGGCCCCAGCATTTT. Its translation: CASSPYLGPQHF.